This T cell receptor beta chain emerged from a study of T cells in Graves' hyperthyroidism and ophthalmopathy. Study outcomes and limitations: The majority of expanded thyroid clonotypes above 0.001 also appeared in blood. Patients with ophthalmopathy were separated from those with stable hyperthyroidism by a 13 V-J model.

Patients showing uncontrolled infection, other autoimmune disease, pregnancy or lactation were ineligible. Together with thyroid ultrasound, orbital computed tomography, serum thyroxine and TRAb, clinical symptoms were used for diagnoses. Turning to this clonotype: Its target is not known.

RNA transcripts served as the template for amplifying TCR beta CDR3 regions. The HTBI primer set was used in a first-round RT-PCR of the TCR CDR3. TCRdb ran MiXCR on the multiplex PCR reads and lists one entry per CDR3 protein. The profile shows 650,000 to 800,000 distinct CDR3 sequences, roughly 45% of them singletons. Germline values: CDR1 DFQATT, CDR2 SNEGSKA (reference sequence). The V and J ends lost 3 bases and 0 bases respectively, with 12 bases between them. The CDR3 extends over 16 amino acids. The material sequenced was peripheral blood or thyroid tissue (not recorded which). This sequence originates from an adult man with Graves' disease, either hyperthyroidism or ophthalmopathy (not recorded which). The V call is TRBV20-1, the J call TRBJ2-6; D is uncertain. The CDR3 DNA is TGCAGTGCTAGTCCCGCGTCGGGCTCTGGGGCCAACGTCCTGACTTTC. Translated: CSASPASGSGANVLTF.